This T cell receptor beta chain was found in a study of blood T cell repertoires in COVID-19. Study context: The analysed material was cDNA or gDNA that came from T cells, B-cell-depleted T cells, or PBMCs.

Per the original methods: Estimates of nucleated cell counts were drawn from the amplification of reference gene primers. Using immunoSEQ multiplex PCR, the repertoire was profiled, and TCRdb retains in-frame clones only, with some absent. V and J calls and clone size follow that table, whereas D and trimming were derived from the DNA. The sample has a few hundred thousand clones, about 90% seen once. The CDR3 is made up of 15 amino acids. With 0 bases clipped from V and 5 bases from J, the junction kept 6 bases outside the gene matches. In germline, CDR1 is SEHNR, CDR2 FQNEAQ (reference sequence). This sequence joins TRBV7-9 and TRBJ1-2, with TRBD1 matching 7 bases. Sequencing was carried out using PBMCs or T cells enriched from blood (not recorded which). The TCR comes from a woman between 25 and 40 years old who had recovered from COVID-19. In DNA form, the CDR3 reads TGTGCCAGCAGCTTAGCTGTGACAGGGCCATATGGCTACACCTTC. Residues: CASSLAVTGPYGYTF.